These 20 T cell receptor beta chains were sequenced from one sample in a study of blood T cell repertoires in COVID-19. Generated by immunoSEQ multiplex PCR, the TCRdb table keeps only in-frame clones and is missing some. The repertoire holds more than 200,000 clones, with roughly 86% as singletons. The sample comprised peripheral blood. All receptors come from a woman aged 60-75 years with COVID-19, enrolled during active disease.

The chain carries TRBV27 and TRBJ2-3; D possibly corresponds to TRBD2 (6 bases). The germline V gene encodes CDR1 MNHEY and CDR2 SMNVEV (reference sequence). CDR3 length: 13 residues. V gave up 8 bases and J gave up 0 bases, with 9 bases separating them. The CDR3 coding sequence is TGTGCCAGCGTTGGGACTAGCACAGATACGCAGTATTTT. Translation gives CASVGTSTDTQYF.

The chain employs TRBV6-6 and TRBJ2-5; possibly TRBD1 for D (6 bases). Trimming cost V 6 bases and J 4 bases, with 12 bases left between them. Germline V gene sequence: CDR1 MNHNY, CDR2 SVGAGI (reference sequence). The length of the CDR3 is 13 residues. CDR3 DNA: TGTGCCAGCAGGACGGGACATCCAGAGACCCAGTACTTC. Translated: CASRTGHPETQYF.

CDR3 bases: TGTGCCAGCAGTGACGGGATCCTAGCGTTTTACAATGAGCAGTTCTTC. Translating it yields CASSDGILAFYNEQFF. The chain carries TRBV6-2 or TRBV6-3 and TRBJ2-1; TRBD2 is a possible D gene (6 bases). Germline CDR1 and CDR2: MNHEY and SVGEGT. The CDR3 loop spans 16 amino acids. Deletions cut 5 bases from V and 4 bases from J, with 18 bases between.

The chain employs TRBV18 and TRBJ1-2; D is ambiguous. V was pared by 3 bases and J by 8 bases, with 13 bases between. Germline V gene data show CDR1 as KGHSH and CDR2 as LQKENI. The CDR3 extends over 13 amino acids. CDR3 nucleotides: TGTGCCAGCTCACCGGATGGGGAGCGAGGCTACACCTTC. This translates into CASSPDGERGYTF.

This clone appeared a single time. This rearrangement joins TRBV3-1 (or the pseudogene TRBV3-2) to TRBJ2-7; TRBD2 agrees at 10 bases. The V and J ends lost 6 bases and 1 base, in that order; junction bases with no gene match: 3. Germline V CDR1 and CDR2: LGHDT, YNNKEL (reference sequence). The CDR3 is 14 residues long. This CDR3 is CASRRTSGSYEQYF. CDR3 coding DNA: TGTGCCAGCAGAAGGACTAGCGGATCCTACGAGCAGTACTTC.

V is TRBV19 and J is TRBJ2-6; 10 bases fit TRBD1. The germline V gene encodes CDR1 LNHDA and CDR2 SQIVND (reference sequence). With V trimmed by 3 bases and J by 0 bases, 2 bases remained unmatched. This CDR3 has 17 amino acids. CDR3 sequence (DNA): TGTGCCAGTAGTATGGACAGGGGGGACTCTGGGGCCAACGTCCTGACTTTC. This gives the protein CASSMDRGDSGANVLTF.

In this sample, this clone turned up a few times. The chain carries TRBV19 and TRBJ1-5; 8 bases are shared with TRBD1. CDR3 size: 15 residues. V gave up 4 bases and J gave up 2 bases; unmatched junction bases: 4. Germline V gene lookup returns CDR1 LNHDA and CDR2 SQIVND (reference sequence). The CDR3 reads CASSKDRVGNQPQHF. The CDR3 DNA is TGTGCCAGTAGTAAGGACAGGGTTGGCAATCAGCCCCAGCATTTT.

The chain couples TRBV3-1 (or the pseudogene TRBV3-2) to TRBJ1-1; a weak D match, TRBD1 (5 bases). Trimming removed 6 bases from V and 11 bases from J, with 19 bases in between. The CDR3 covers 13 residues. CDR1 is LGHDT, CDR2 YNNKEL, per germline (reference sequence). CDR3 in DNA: TGTGCCAGCAGTCTTCGCGGGGTAGGGGCGGCTTTCTTT. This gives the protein CASSLRGVGAAFF.

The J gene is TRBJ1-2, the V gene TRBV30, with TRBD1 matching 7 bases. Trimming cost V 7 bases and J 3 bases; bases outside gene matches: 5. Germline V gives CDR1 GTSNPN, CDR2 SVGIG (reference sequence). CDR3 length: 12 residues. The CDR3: CALSQGYYGYTF. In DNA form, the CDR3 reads TGTGCCTTGTCACAGGGGTACTATGGCTACACCTTC.

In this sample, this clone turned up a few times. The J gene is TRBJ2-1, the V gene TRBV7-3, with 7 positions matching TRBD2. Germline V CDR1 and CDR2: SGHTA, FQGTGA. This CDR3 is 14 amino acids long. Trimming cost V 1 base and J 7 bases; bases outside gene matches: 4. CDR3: CASSLSGSTNEQFF. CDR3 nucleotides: TGTGCCAGCAGCTTAAGCGGGAGTACAAATGAGCAGTTCTTC.

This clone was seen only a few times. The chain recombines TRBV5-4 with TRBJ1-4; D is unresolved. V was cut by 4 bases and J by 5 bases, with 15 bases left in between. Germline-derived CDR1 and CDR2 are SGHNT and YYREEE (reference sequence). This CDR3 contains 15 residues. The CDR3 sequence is CASSRRAASNEKLFF. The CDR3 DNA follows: TGTGCCAGCAGCCGGCGGGCAGCCTCAAATGAAAAACTGTTTTTT.

The CDR3 DNA reads as TGTGCCACCAGTGATTTGGGGAGCACTGAAGCTTTCTTT. Translated: CATSDLGSTEAFF. This sequence joins TRBV24-1 and TRBJ1-1; D gene unclear. The ends were cut back, 0 bases at V and 4 bases at J, with 5 bases in the middle. Germline V gives CDR1 KGHDR, CDR2 SFDVKD. The CDR3 runs 13 residues.

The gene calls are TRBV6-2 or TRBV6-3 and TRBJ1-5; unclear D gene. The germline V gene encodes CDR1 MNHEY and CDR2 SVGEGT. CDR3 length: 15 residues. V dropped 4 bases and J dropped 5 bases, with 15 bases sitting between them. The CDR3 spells CASSLAPGGYQPQHF. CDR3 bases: TGTGCCAGCAGTTTAGCCCCGGGAGGGTATCAGCCCCAGCATTTT.

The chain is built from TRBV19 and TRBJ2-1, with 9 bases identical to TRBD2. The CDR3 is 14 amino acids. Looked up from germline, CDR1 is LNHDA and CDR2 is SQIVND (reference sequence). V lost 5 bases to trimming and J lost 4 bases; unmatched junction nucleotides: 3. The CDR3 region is CASSPGLAYNEQFF. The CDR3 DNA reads TGTGCCAGTAGTCCGGGACTAGCATACAATGAGCAGTTCTTC. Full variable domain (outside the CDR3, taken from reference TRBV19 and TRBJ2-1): DGGITQSPKYLFRKEGQNVTLSCEQNLNHDAMYWYRQDPGQGLRLIYYSQIVNDFQKGDIAEGYSVSREKKESFPLTVTSAQKNPTAFYLCASSPGLAYNEQFFGPGTRLTVL.

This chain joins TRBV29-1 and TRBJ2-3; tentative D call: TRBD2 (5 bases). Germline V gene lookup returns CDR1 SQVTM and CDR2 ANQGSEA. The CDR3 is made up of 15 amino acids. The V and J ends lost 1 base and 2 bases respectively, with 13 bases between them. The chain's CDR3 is CSVEGDEGPTDTQYF. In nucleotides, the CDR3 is TGCAGCGTTGAAGGTGACGAGGGCCCCACAGATACGCAGTATTTT.

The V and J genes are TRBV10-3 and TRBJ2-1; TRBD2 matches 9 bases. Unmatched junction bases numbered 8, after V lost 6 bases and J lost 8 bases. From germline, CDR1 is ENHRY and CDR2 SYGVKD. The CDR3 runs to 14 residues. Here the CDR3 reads CAISWTSESHEQFF. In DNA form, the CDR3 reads TGTGCCATCAGCTGGACTAGCGAGAGTCATGAGCAGTTCTTC.

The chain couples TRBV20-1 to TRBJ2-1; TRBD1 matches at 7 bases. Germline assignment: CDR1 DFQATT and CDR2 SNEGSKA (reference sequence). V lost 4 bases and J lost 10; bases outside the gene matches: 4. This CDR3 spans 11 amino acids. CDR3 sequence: CSATTGAEQFF. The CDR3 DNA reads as TGCAGTGCTACCACAGGGGCGGAGCAGTTCTTC.

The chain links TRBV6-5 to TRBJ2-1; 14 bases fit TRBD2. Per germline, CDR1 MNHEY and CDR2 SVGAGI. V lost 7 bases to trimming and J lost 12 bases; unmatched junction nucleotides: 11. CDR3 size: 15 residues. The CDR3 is CASMEGLAGEPRQFF. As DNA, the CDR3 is TGTGCCAGCATGGAGGGACTAGCGGGAGAACCTCGGCAGTTCTTC.

The CDR3 nucleotides are TGCGCCAGCAGCTATGGACTAGAAGGGCCAGATACGCAGTATTTT. It is translated as CASSYGLEGPDTQYF. V usage is TRBV5-1 and J usage is TRBJ2-3, with 7 bases that match TRBD2. This CDR3 is built from 15 residues. Looked up from germline, CDR1 is SGHRS and CDR2 is YFSETQ. V shed 3 bases and J 4 bases; nucleotides not matched to a gene: 8.

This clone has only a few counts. Here the CDR3 reads CASSYGDTNQPQHF. CDR3 nucleotide sequence: TGTGCCAGCAGTTACGGGGACACCAATCAGCCCCAGCATTTT. J is TRBJ1-5 and V is TRBV6-2 or TRBV6-3; perhaps TRBD1 as D (6 bases). V was clipped by 2 bases and J by 3 bases, with 8 bases between them. Germline-derived CDR1 and CDR2 are MNHEY and SVGEGT. CDR3 size: 14 residues.